This TCR beta chain was documented in a study of blood T cells in healthy people across ages (dated by TCRdb to the mid-2010s). Some background on the complete study: Template switching captured roughly one uniquely barcoded TCR beta cDNA molecule per two T cells in model experiments. Using deep sequencing normalized with unique cDNA molecular identifiers, the study measured how TCR beta repertoire diversity changes with age. Donors were grouped into four age groups: young (average 16 years), middle-aged (around 39), aged (roughly 67) and long-lived (approximately 81). To avoid experimental bias, donors of different ages were spread randomly across the sequencing lanes. Two additional independent replicas of 1 million unique cDNA reads from the same blood draw were analyzed for two donors (one aged 18 to 30 and one aged 80 or older). The paper as a whole reports these results and caveats: Bulk unsorted PBMC profiling prevented conclusive comparison of naive and antigen-experienced compartments. As age increased, observed TCR beta diversity per million T cells dropped in a roughly linear way, and a significant reduction was already evident by age about 36. Estimates of total diversity based on one million sequenced T cells were considered lower bounds and underestimates. Because the CMV infection status of the donors was unknown, age-related changes in expanded clonotypes may potentially have been confounded. Compared with the aged group, the long-lived group had more naive CD4+ T cells, fewer expanded clones and increased TCR diversity, suggesting age selection. The percentage of naive T cells measured by flow cytometry correlated strongly with observed TCR beta diversity.

The germline V gene (reference sequence) yields DFQATT for CDR1 and SNEGSKA for CDR2. The CDR3 spans 16 residues, from the cysteine through the phenylalanine. The kept DNA is CDR3 alone, 48 bases in frame from the first base. Remarks on this clonotype: It lacks a known antigen. No per-base quality is available; no much larger clone lies one base away.

The library was generated by 5' RACE. TCRdb lists the instrument as Illumina HiSeq 2500. A second PCR of roughly 7 to 11 cycles was performed with a sample-barcoded 5' primer and a J-beta primer mix. A template-switch 5' adaptor carrying 12 random nucleotides introduced a unique molecular identifier onto each TCR beta cDNA molecule. Each sample yielded at least 2.5 million CDR3-containing paired-end reads. First-strand cDNA was synthesized from all RNA with the Mint cDNA synthesis kit, primed by a TRBC-specific oligonucleotide. Following uracil-DNA glycosylase treatment, a first 18-cycle PCR with universal primers M1SS and BC2_uni_R was performed on all cDNA. On the authors' methods: Each sample was normalized by randomly selecting 1 million high-quality reads, each carrying a distinct molecular identifier. Reads with shared molecular identifiers were discarded instead of being binned into consensus sequences. MiTCR, with a Q25 quality threshold and the strictest error-elimination algorithm, was used for CDR3 identification, clonotype clustering and error correction. A nonparametric unseen species model using Euler transformation provided a lower-bound estimate of total TCR beta diversity. The raw public reads went through TCRdb reprocessing: fastp at Q25, MiXCR clone calling, in-frame beta chains kept. One record per CDR3 amino acid sequence lists the most common genes and DNA. The V and J calls were determined by TCRdb, not by the authors. In all, the sample holds hundreds of thousands of distinct CDR3 sequences, and around 20% of those were seen once. The ten top clones hold about 3.6% of the sample.

The donors were some 39 Caucasian individuals from Russia, aged 6 to 90 years, who were systemically healthy. Each donor gave approximately 9.4 milliliters of peripheral blood, drawn into EDTA-treated Vacutainer tubes. PBMCs were isolated by Ficoll-Paque density-gradient centrifugation, with at least 7 million obtained per sample. Total RNA, at least 6 micrograms per sample, was extracted from PBMCs with Trizol reagent. For every donor, an aliquot of PBMCs went through flow cytometry to measure the percentages of naive CD45RAhigh/CD27high T cells. The sample comprised blood. The chain is encoded by TRBV20-1 joined to TRBJ2-5, with the D assignment possibly TRBD1 or TRBD2, given 5 matching bases for each. Near its end, the DNA agrees better with TRBJ2-7, so the J call may be wrong. The TCR originated in a man between 65 and 79 years old in good health. CDR3 reads: CSVEARDGASSYEQYF. The bases are TGCAGTGTTGAAGCCCGGGACGGAGCCTCCTCCTACGAGCAGTACTTC.